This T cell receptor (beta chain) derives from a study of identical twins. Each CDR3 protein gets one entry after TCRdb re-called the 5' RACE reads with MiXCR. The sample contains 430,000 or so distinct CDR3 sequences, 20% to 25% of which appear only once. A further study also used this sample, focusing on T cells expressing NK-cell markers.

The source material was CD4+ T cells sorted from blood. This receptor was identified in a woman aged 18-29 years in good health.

CDR3 DNA: TGCAGTGCTAGCCTAGGACAGGGAGGAAACACCATATATTTT. Translation: CSASLGQGGNTIYF. The rearrangement links TRBV20-1 to TRBJ1-3; 8 nucleotides line up with TRBD1. V lost 3 bases to trimming and J lost 4 bases; unmatched junction nucleotides: 5. This CDR3 spans 14 amino acids. The germline V gene has CDR1 DFQATT and CDR2 SNEGSKA (reference sequence).